The TCR beta chain under discussion was sequenced for a study of blood T cell repertoires in COVID-19. Study at large: Researchers got acute and convalescent COVID-19 samples from the United States, Italy and Spain. The analysed material was cDNA or gDNA that came from T cells, B-cell-depleted T cells, or PBMCs.

This table comes from immunoSEQ multiplex PCR, and its TCRdb copy is limited to in-frame clones, with some not included. The sample includes just over 250,000 clones, 84% of them seen just once. The cohort comprised adults aged about 18 to 90 years residing in about two dozen US areas. The clonotype was recovered from a man aged 25-40 years with acute COVID-19. Sequencing was done on a sample of PBMCs or T cells enriched from blood (not recorded which).

CDR3 protein: CASSRVGAWGTEAFF. CDR3 DNA: TGTGCCAGTAGTCGGGTAGGGGCGTGGGGCACTGAAGCTTTCTTT. This chain links TRBV19 with TRBJ1-1; D perhaps matches TRBD1 (5 bases). Trimming stripped 5 bases from V and 4 bases from J, with 17 bases between. The CDR3 has 15 amino acids. Germline V gene lookup returns CDR1 LNHDA and CDR2 SQIVND (reference sequence).